These T cell receptor beta chains were read from a single sample in a study of OX40 agonist ivuxolimab in advanced cancers. Sequencing was performed with immunoSEQ multiplex PCR; in TCRdb, only in-frame clones are kept and a portion is missing. The data show roughly 59,000 clones, approximately 85% seen once. Sample: CD4+ or CD8+ T cells sorted from blood, taken in a trial of the OX40 agonist ivuxolimab. The receptors originated from an adult with an advanced solid tumor such as melanoma, head and neck, liver or kidney cancer. CDR3s include the opening cysteine and the closing phenylalanine or tryptophan. A D gene is named only where the DNA matches it firmly. The listing skips clone size in some rows; elsewhere it reads once, few, many or a size class.

j_call	v_call	clone_size	d_call	cdr3_length	cdr3_aa	cdr3_nt
TRBJ1-1	TRBV18	NA	NA	14	CASSLDRLNTEAFF	TGTGCCAGCTCACTGGACAGATTGAACACTGAAGCTTTCTTT
TRBJ1-5	TRBV18	once	NA	15	CASSQEHGGNQPQHF	TGTGCCAGCTCACAGGAACACGGTGGCAATCAGCCCCAGCATTTT
TRBJ1-1	TRBV19	few	NA	15	CASSSIEGRNTEAFF	TGTGCCAGTAGTAGCATAGAGGGGAGGAACACTGAAGCTTTCTTT
TRBJ1-3	TRBV11-2	NA	NA	17	CASTFWRGDYSGNTIYF	TGTGCCAGCACCTTTTGGAGGGGGGACTACTCTGGAAACACCATATATTTT
TRBJ1-1	TRBV14	NA	NA	14	CASSHRGLDTEAFF	TGTGCCAGCAGCCACCGTGGCCTGGACACTGAAGCTTTCTTT
TRBJ1-5	TRBV10-2	NA	NA	13	CASSEKGNQPQHF	TGCGCCAGCAGTGAGAAGGGGAATCAGCCCCAGCATTTT
TRBJ2-7	TRBV6-6	NA	NA	12	CASSYPLGEQYF	TGTGCCAGCAGTTACCCGTTGGGCGAGCAGTACTTC
TRBJ1-1	TRBV29-1	NA	NA	16	CSAAPFWESVNTEAFF	TGCAGCGCCGCACCCTTTTGGGAATCGGTGAACACTGAAGCTTTCTTT
TRBJ2-7	TRBV5-8	NA	NA	13	CASSFPGTYEQYF	TGTGCCAGCAGCTTTCCCGGGACCTACGAGCAGTACTTC
TRBJ1-3	TRBV9	NA	TRBD1	18	CASSVVGQGSSSGNTIYF	TGTGCCAGCAGCGTAGTAGGACAGGGGTCGAGCTCTGGAAACACCATATATTTT
TRBJ2-7	TRBV6-5	NA	NA	13	CASKSGNGYEQYF	TGTGCCAGCAAATCAGGGAACGGCTACGAGCAGTACTTC
TRBJ2-5	TRBV7-2	NA	NA	12	CASSLLRETQYF	TGTGCCAGCAGCTTACTCAGGGAGACCCAGTACTTC
TRBJ1-1	TRBV19	NA	NA	13	CASSNIGETEAFF	TGTGCCAGTAGCAATATCGGGGAGACTGAAGCTTTCTTT
TRBJ2-1	TRBV13	NA	NA	17	CASSLVFGETEGNEQFF	TGTGCCAGCAGCTTAGTTTTCGGGGAAACCGAAGGGAATGAGCAGTTCTTC
TRBJ2-1	TRBV18	NA	TRBD2	18	CASSPPTSGRSSYNEQFF	TGTGCCAGCTCACCCCCGACTAGCGGGAGAAGCTCCTACAATGAGCAGTTCTTC
TRBJ2-1	TRBV19	few	TRBD2	15	CASSKTSGTYNEQFF	TGTGCCAGTAGTAAAACTAGCGGGACGTACAATGAGCAGTTCTTC
TRBJ2-1	TRBV7-9	once	TRBD2	15	CASSSRTSGAQEQFF	TGTGCCAGCAGCTCAAGGACTAGCGGGGCACAAGAGCAGTTCTTC
TRBJ1-5	TRBV28	NA	NA	12	CASNLAQMPQHF	TGTGCCAGCAACCTAGCTCAAATGCCCCAGCATTTT
TRBJ1-2	TRBV19	NA	NA	10	CASKDYGYTF	TGTGCCAGTAAAGACTATGGCTACACCTTC
TRBJ1-5	TRBV19	NA	NA	17	CASRRGSTRNSNQPQHF	TGTGCCAGTAGGCGGGGCTCCACAAGAAATAGCAATCAGCCCCAGCATTTT
TRBJ2-7	TRBV28	NA	TRBD1	14	CASSFQDRVYEQYF	TGTGCCAGCAGTTTCCAGGACAGGGTGTATGAGCAGTACTTC
TRBJ1-1	TRBV5-5	NA	NA	15	CASSLNLKGSLEAFF	TGTGCCAGCAGCTTGAATTTAAAAGGCAGCCTGGAAGCTTTCTTT
TRBJ1-2	TRBV5-4	NA	TRBD1	15	CASSSRDSSNYGYTF	TGTGCCAGCAGCTCCCGGGACAGCTCCAACTATGGCTACACCTTC
TRBJ1-1	TRBV5-4	NA	TRBD1	16	CASSPGTGVGNTEAFF	TGTGCCAGCAGCCCCGGGACAGGGGTAGGGAACACTGAAGCTTTCTTT
TRBJ2-2	TRBV10-1	once	NA	17	CASSDERRSSNTGELFF	TGCGCCAGCAGCGACGAAAGACGGAGTTCGAACACCGGGGAGCTGTTTTTT
TRBJ2-7	TRBV11-2	NA	NA	13	CASSLAGQYEQYF	TGTGCCAGCAGCTTAGCGGGACAATACGAGCAGTACTTC
TRBJ2-1	TRBV7-3	NA	TRBD1	18	CASSLRDRVVSGANEQFF	TGTGCCAGCAGCTTAAGGGACAGGGTTGTAAGTGGGGCCAATGAGCAGTTCTTC
TRBJ1-4	TRBV30	NA	NA	15	CAWSSRGPTNEKLFF	TGTGCCTGGAGTTCCCGGGGCCCAACTAATGAAAAACTGTTTTTT
TRBJ1-5	TRBV2	few	TRBD1	15	CASKGPGQGQQPQHF	TGTGCCAGCAAGGGTCCGGGACAGGGGCAACAGCCCCAGCATTTT
TRBJ1-2	TRBV6-5	NA	NA	12	CASGKQGYGYTF	TGTGCCAGCGGGAAACAGGGTTATGGCTACACCTTC
TRBJ1-6	TRBV7-2	NA	NA	15	CASSLGAGQNSPLHF	TGTGCCAGCAGCTTAGGGGCAGGGCAGAATTCACCCCTCCACTTT
TRBJ2-1	TRBV6-1	NA	TRBD1	16	CASSEAGTGFYNEQFF	TGTGCCAGCAGTGAAGCCGGGACAGGGTTCTACAATGAGCAGTTCTTC
TRBJ1-2	TRBV6-5	NA	NA	13	CASSYAGSYGYTF	TGTGCCAGCAGTTACGCAGGATCCTATGGCTACACCTTC